This T cell receptor (beta chain) was identified during a study of cytomegalovirus exposure and HLA in healthy donors. Study-wide findings and caveats: DRB1 showed the most TCR associations and HLA-C the fewest in a later analysis, as rates varied by HLA locus. Some TCR beta chains (more than 150 of them) were listed as cytomegalovirus-associated. The authors later linked a missense DCLRE1C variant to TCR beta V- and J-gene trimming.

As regards this clone: The antigen is unknown.

V trimming: 5 bases; J trimming: 4 bases; junction bases outside the gene matches: 5. Germline V gives CDR1 MNHEY, CDR2 SVGAGI. This CDR3 is 15 amino acids long. Use of 60 Vbeta and 13 Jbeta primers characterized the PCR. Profiled with immunoSEQ multiplex PCR; TCRdb holds only in-frame clones, not every one. The sample has some 150,000 clones, approximately 80% seen once. At sampling all donors were nominally healthy, likely with unrecorded immune exposures. The source of this sequence is a young man in good health and CMV-seropositive. The sample comprised PBMCs. The chain recombines TRBV6-5 with TRBJ2-5; TRBD2 matches 12 bases. The CDR3 is CASSRSSGGAETQYF. CDR3 nucleotide sequence: TGTGCCAGCAGTCGTTCTAGCGGGGGGGCAGAGACCCAGTACTTC.